The clone carrying this TCR beta chain was counted a single time. No antigen is known for it. The CDR3 runs to 15 residues. Looked up from germline, CDR1 is SGDLS and CDR2 is YYNGEE. Trimming left V 0 bases short and J 4 bases short, with 11 bases between. The entry originates in a study of cytomegalovirus exposure and HLA in healthy donors. Study-level information: From donors who were HLA-typed, an early data release held about 85 million unique TCRs.

General study results and limits: Several of the most significant clusters appeared linked to common viral pathogens, based on a later analysis. Near-uniform donor sequencing depth was presumed by presence/absence analyses.

Both 60 Vbeta primers and 13 Jbeta primers went into the PCR. Profiling relied on immunoSEQ multiplex PCR, and the TCRdb table lists in-frame clones only, not all of them. The sample lists about 230,000 clones; 77% were seen once. Input material: PBMCs. The chain links TRBV9 to TRBJ1-3; D uncertain. This receptor was identified in an older woman in good health and CMV-seropositive. This chain's CDR3 is CASSVGEGQGNTIYF. The CDR3 bases are TGTGCCAGCAGCGTAGGAGAGGGCCAGGGAAACACCATATATTTT.